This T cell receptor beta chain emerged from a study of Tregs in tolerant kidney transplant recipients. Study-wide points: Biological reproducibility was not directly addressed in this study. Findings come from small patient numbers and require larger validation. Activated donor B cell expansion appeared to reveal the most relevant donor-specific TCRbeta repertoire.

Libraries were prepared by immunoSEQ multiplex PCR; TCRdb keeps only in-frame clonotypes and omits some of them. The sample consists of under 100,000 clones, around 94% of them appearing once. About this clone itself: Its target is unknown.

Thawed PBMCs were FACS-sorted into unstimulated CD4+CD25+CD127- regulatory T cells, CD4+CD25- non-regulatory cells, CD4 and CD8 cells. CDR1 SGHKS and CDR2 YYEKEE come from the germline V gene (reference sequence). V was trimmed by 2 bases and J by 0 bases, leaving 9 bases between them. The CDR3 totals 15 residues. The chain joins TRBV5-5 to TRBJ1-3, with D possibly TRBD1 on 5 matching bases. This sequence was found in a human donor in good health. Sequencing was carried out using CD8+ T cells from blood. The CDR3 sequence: CASSFGGYSGNTIYF. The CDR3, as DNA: TGTGCCAGCAGCTTTGGGGGGTACTCTGGAAACACCATATATTTT.